The 30 T cell receptor beta chains listed next were all sequenced from one sample in a study of T-cell reconstitution after alpha-beta-depleted transplantation in children. The TCRbeta library incorporated unique molecular identifiers. TCRdb re-analysed the PCR reads in MiXCR, keeping a single row per CDR3 protein. The table lists hundreds of thousands of distinct CDR3 sequences, approximately 13% of them singletons. Sequenced here: PBMCs, mostly from graft donor cells, sampled 360 days after TCRalphabeta/CD19-depleted stem cell transplant. Source of these receptors: a male patient younger than 18 who had a stem cell transplant for acute myeloid leukemia, so the T cells may come from the graft donor.

In DNA, the CDR3 is TGCAGTGCTAAGGGGGGGACGTCCTACGAGCAGTACTTC. Protein sequence: CSAKGGTSYEQYF. This sequence joins TRBV20-1 and TRBJ2-7; D might be TRBD2 (7 bases). The CDR3 consists of 13 residues. Germline V gene sequence: CDR1 DFQATT, CDR2 SNEGSKA (reference sequence). V was cut by 4 bases and J by 1 base, with 11 bases left in between.

In this sample, this clonotype turned up many times. V gene TRBV3-1 combines with J gene TRBJ2-7, with 9 bases matching TRBD2. Germline CDR1 is LGHDT and CDR2 is YNNKEL (reference sequence). The CDR3 sequence is 13 residues long. The V segment lost 6 bases and the J segment 5 bases; nucleotides outside the gene matches: 5. The CDR3 protein is CASRTSGANEQYF. The CDR3 DNA reads TGTGCCAGCAGGACTAGCGGCGCAAACGAGCAGTACTTC.

This clonotype was picked up a small number of times. This chain joins TRBV2 and TRBJ1-5; D is possibly TRBD1 (5 bases). V was trimmed by 7 bases and J by 1 base, leaving 8 bases between them. CDR1 and CDR2 from the germline V gene are SNHLY and FYNNEI. CDR3 length: 13 residues. CDR3 DNA sequence: TGTGCCAGCAATAAGGGGAGCAATCAGCCCCAGCATTTT. This codes for CASNKGSNQPQHF.

This clonotype was observed a handful of times. Here the CDR3 reads CASSFAGAATSYGYTF. CDR3 DNA: TGTGCCAGCAGCTTTGCAGGGGCAGCTACGAGTTATGGCTACACCTTC. The chain carries TRBV7-9 and TRBJ1-2; D may be TRBD1 (6 bases). Trimming pared 3 bases from V and 5 bases from J, leaving 19 bases between. The CDR3 extends over 16 amino acids. In germline, CDR1 is SEHNR, CDR2 FQNEAQ (reference sequence).

This clonotype has a handful of counts. This rearrangement joins TRBV27 to TRBJ2-1, with 7 bases that match TRBD1. The length of the CDR3 is 16 residues. Germline-derived CDR1 and CDR2 are MNHEY and SMNVEV (reference sequence). V dropped 0 bases and J dropped 0; count of bases not matched to a gene: 2. The CDR3 sequence: CASSLSGQSSYNEQFF. The CDR3, as DNA: TGTGCCAGCAGTTTATCGGGACAGAGCTCCTACAATGAGCAGTTCTTC.

The gene calls are TRBV7-9 and TRBJ1-1; no clear D. Between the trimmed V and J ends, which lost 1 base and 2 bases, there was a span of 8 bases. The CDR3 extends over 14 amino acids. The germline V gene has CDR1 SEHNR and CDR2 FQNEAQ (reference sequence). The CDR3, as DNA: TGTGCCAGCAGCTTAGGGATGGGAAACACTGAAGCTTTCTTT. It is translated as CASSLGMGNTEAFF. The complete variable domain, with remaining parts taken from reference TRBV7-9 and TRBJ1-1, reads DTGVSQNPRHKITKRGQNVTFRCDPISEHNRLYWYRQTLGQGPEFLTYFQNEAQLEKSRLLSDRFSAERPKGSFSTLEIQRTEQGDSAMYLCASSLGMGNTEAFFGQGTRLTVV.

There are a few counts of this clonotype. The chain has TRBV5-1 and TRBJ2-7; D remains unclear. In germline, CDR1 is SGHRS, CDR2 YFSETQ. The germline V and J ends were trimmed by 0 bases and 3 bases, with 10 bases remaining between them. The CDR3 is made up of 14 amino acids. DNA for the CDR3: TGCGCCAGCAGCTTGGTTCCCGACGGCTACGAGCAGTACTTC. Encoded protein: CASSLVPDGYEQYF.

This rearrangement joins TRBV7-8 to TRBJ2-1, with 9 nucleotides matching TRBD1. The CDR3 totals 17 residues. Trimming at V came to 4 bases and at J to 2 bases, leaving 9 bases not matched to a gene. Germline CDR1 is SGHVS and CDR2 is FQNEAQ. The CDR3 reads CASSWPGQGRAYNEQFF. Here the CDR3 DNA reads TGTGCCAGCAGCTGGCCGGGACAGGGAAGGGCCTACAATGAGCAGTTCTTC.

This clonotype was observed a few times. The chain carries TRBV10-3 and TRBJ2-1; D gene unclear. The V gene's germline CDR1 is ENHRY and CDR2 SYGVKD. Trimming stripped 2 bases from V and 3 bases from J, with 11 bases between. The CDR3 runs 15 residues. CDR3 nucleotides: TGTGCCATCAGTGAGCAGGCAGCCAACTACAATGAGCAGTTCTTC. It yields the protein CAISEQAANYNEQFF.

The chain joins TRBV6-9 to TRBJ2-7; no clear D. This CDR3 region has 14 residues. Germline V gene lookup returns CDR1 MNHGY and CDR2 SVAAGI. V was shortened by 3 bases and J by 4 bases, with 13 bases between the two germline ends. This CDR3 reads CASSYPLLNYEQYF. CDR3 bases: TGTGCCAGCAGTTACCCCCTATTAAATTACGAGCAGTACTTC.

This clonotype turned up a few times. The V and J genes are TRBV11-3 and TRBJ2-5; 7 bases agree with TRBD2. Germline-derived CDR1 and CDR2 are SGHNT and YENEEA. The CDR3 is 15 residues long. With V trimmed by 3 bases and J by 2 bases, 6 bases remained unmatched. The CDR3 reads CASSLALAVQETQYF. Written as DNA, the CDR3 is TGTGCCAGCAGCTTGGCTCTAGCGGTGCAAGAGACCCAGTACTTC.

This clonotype has only a few counts. The chain carries TRBV20-1 and TRBJ2-3, with D perhaps assigned TRBD1 or TRBD2 (7 bases each). Germline V gene lookup returns CDR1 DFQATT and CDR2 SNEGSKA (reference sequence). The CDR3 spans 18 residues. V was shortened by 4 bases and J by 0 bases, with 23 bases between the two germline ends. The CDR3 spells CSATTGLAVIPSTDTQYF. The DNA of the CDR3 is TGCAGTGCTACGACAGGGCTAGCGGTTATACCTAGCACAGATACGCAGTATTTT.

The chain joins TRBV11-1 to TRBJ1-6; the match to TRBD1 covers 9 bases. CDR1 is SGHAT, CDR2 FQDESV, per germline (reference sequence). The CDR3 contains 19 residues. The V gene end was trimmed by 5 bases and the J gene end by 7 bases; junction bases not matched to a gene: 18. The CDR3 reads CASSPHRDRERVGNSPLHF. CDR3 nucleotides: TGTGCCAGCAGCCCCCACCGGGACAGGGAAAGGGTCGGCAATTCACCCCTCCACTTT.

This clonotype was counted between two and nine times. The V gene is TRBV28, the J gene TRBJ1-6; TRBD1 matches 8 bases. V lost 4 bases to trimming and J lost 10 bases; unmatched junction nucleotides: 9. The CDR3 loop spans 15 amino acids. The germline CDR1 and CDR2 sequences are MDHEN and SYDVKM. In DNA form, the CDR3 reads TGTGCCAGCAGTTCTCAGACAGGGGTAGGATCACCCCTCCACTTT. It is translated as CASSSQTGVGSPLHF.

The sample holds many counts of this clonotype. The V gene is TRBV5-6, the J gene TRBJ2-5, with D maybe TRBD2 (6 bases). The germline gives CDR1 SGHDT, CDR2 YYEEEE. V shed 1 base and J shed 4 bases, with 11 bases lying between them. The length of the CDR3 is 14 residues. CDR3 sequence reads: CASSLSWGGETQYF. CDR3 DNA sequence: TGTGCCAGCAGCTTGTCATGGGGAGGAGAGACCCAGTACTTC.

Details on this clonotype: The junction does not match germline at one end; this may be a read error. This chain connects TRBV24-1 to TRBJ2-5; D is undetermined. The CDR3 has 13 residues. In germline, CDR1 is KGHDR, CDR2 SFDVKD. CDR3 bases: TGTGCCATCAGTGAGTCGGCCGTAGAGACCCAGTACTTC. Protein product: CAISESAVETQYF.

The J gene is TRBJ2-1, the V gene TRBV20-1; D unresolved. The CDR3 is 14 residues long. The V end was cut by 4 bases, the J end by 2 bases, with 12 bases between. Germline values: CDR1 DFQATT, CDR2 SNEGSKA (reference sequence). CDR3 sequence: CSAILPGTYNEQFF. DNA of the CDR3: TGCAGTGCTATTTTACCAGGAACCTACAATGAGCAGTTCTTC.

This chain uses TRBV7-2 with TRBJ1-4; no reliable D call. The V end lost 4 bases, the J end lost 8 bases, and 20 bases lay between the germline ends. In germline, CDR1 is SGHTA, CDR2 FQGNSA. This CDR3 is 16 amino acids long. CDR3 DNA sequence: TGTGCCAGCAGCTGGGCTTTTAAGGAGGGAAAAGAAAAACTGTTTTTT. Amino acid sequence: CASSWAFKEGKEKLFF.

This clonotype was observed many times. The chain couples TRBV5-8 to TRBJ1-1, with 8 bases that match TRBD1. There are 15 residues in the CDR3. Germline loops: CDR1 SGHTS, CDR2 YDEGEE. Trimming at V came to 2 bases and at J to 6 bases, leaving 9 bases not matched to a gene. The chain's CDR3 is CASSLPRDRFPEAFF. Written as DNA, the CDR3 is TGTGCCAGCAGCTTACCGAGGGACAGGTTCCCTGAAGCTTTCTTT.

The chain carries TRBV7-2 and TRBJ2-7; 8 bases map to TRBD2. Germline V gene data show CDR1 as SGHTA and CDR2 as FQGNSA. Trimming took 5 bases from V and 2 from J; bases not matched to a gene: 8. This CDR3 contains 15 residues. CDR3 protein: CASSGLGREPYEQYF. The CDR3, as DNA: TGTGCCAGCAGCGGACTCGGGAGGGAACCCTACGAGCAGTACTTC.

CDR3 protein: CSVELGYF. The DNA of the CDR3 is TGCAGCGTTGAACTAGGCTATTTT. The chain has TRBV29-1 and TRBJ2-3; no clear D. The germline V gene encodes CDR1 SQVTM and CDR2 ANQGSEA. The CDR3 contains 8 residues. V lost 2 bases to trimming and J lost 15 bases, with 6 bases between them.

This clonotype was seen at least ten times. The rearrangement links TRBV24-1 to TRBJ2-7; possibly TRBD2 for D (6 bases). The ends were cut back, 3 bases at V and 4 bases at J, with 15 bases in the middle. The germline gives CDR1 KGHDR, CDR2 SFDVKD. There are 15 residues in the CDR3. CDR3 nucleotides: TGTGCCACCAGTGATCCCCGGGGGACGGCTTACGAGCAGTACTTC. It specifies CATSDPRGTAYEQYF.

In this sample, this clonotype turned up many times. The chain has TRBV28 and TRBJ2-7, with D maybe TRBD1 (5 bases). Trimming took 10 bases from V and 0 from J, leaving 10 bases between them. This CDR3 has 12 residues. Germline V gives CDR1 MDHEN, CDR2 SYDVKM. CDR3 nucleotides: TGTGCCATCCGACAGTCCTCCTACGAGCAGTACTTC. Translating gives CAIRQSSYEQYF.

This clonotype was observed once. The chain is built from TRBV7-8 and TRBJ2-4; TRBD1 matches 7 bases. Germline CDR1 SGHVS, CDR2 FQNEAQ. CDR3 length: 16 amino acids. V shed 5 bases, J shed 3 bases, and the junction held 10 bases outside the gene matches. The CDR3 DNA reads as TGTGCCAGCAGCCGCGTAACCCAGGGGGACAAAAACATTCAGTACTTC. It specifies CASSRVTQGDKNIQYF.

This chain connects TRBV4-3 to TRBJ2-7, with D tentatively TRBD2 (6 bases). The CDR3 consists of 18 residues. Germline lookup yields CDR1 LGHNA and CDR2 YSLEER. Trimming took 0 bases from V and 2 from J, leaving 20 bases between them. The CDR3: CASSQDGGWERPTYEQYF. CDR3 in DNA: TGCGCCAGCAGCCAAGATGGGGGGTGGGAGCGGCCCACCTACGAGCAGTACTTC.

V gene TRBV7-8 combines with J gene TRBJ2-3; D not resolved. V lost 2 bases, J lost 7 bases, and 13 bases lay in between. This CDR3 is 14 amino acids long. Looked up from germline, CDR1 is SGHVS and CDR2 is FQNEAQ. CDR3 sequence reads: CASSLTGFLNTQYF. CDR3 coding DNA: TGTGCCAGCAGCTTAACTGGGTTCTTGAATACGCAGTATTTT.

The J gene is TRBJ2-6, the V gene TRBV4-3, with 7 bases aligning to TRBD1. The CDR3 is 18 residues long. The junction had 11 bases not matched to a gene; V was cut back by 4 bases and J by 2 bases. From germline, CDR1 is LGHNA and CDR2 YSLEER. Here the CDR3 reads CASSRRQGVGPGANVLTF. DNA for the CDR3: TGCGCCAGCAGCCGACGACAGGGAGTGGGGCCTGGGGCCAACGTCCTGACTTTC.

This chain connects TRBV28 to TRBJ2-4; 7 bases align to TRBD1. This CDR3 is 14 amino acids long. The V gene's germline CDR1 is MDHEN and CDR2 SYDVKM. V trimming: 8 bases; J trimming: 0 bases; junction bases outside the gene matches: 4. CDR3 sequence reads: CASGTDLAKNIQYF. Here the CDR3 DNA reads TGTGCCAGCGGGACAGATTTAGCCAAAAACATTCAGTACTTC.

CDR3 nucleotide sequence: TGTGCCAGCTCACCAGGCGCCGGGACTGCAGGAGATACGCAGTATTTT. Its translation is CASSPGAGTAGDTQYF. The rearrangement joins TRBV18 to TRBJ2-3, with a possible D match to TRBD2 (6 bases). The CDR3 consists of 16 residues. CDR1 and CDR2 from the germline V gene are KGHSH and LQKENI. Trimming cost V 2 bases and J 5 bases, with 17 bases left between them.

This sequence joins TRBV28 and TRBJ1-2, with D uncertain. V gave up 6 bases and J gave up 4 bases, with 15 bases separating them. Per the germline V gene, CDR1 is MDHEN and CDR2 is SYDVKM. The CDR3 totals 14 residues. CDR3 sequence: CASSAPGSLYGYTF. The CDR3 region has the DNA TGTGCCAGCAGCGCCCCCGGGTCCCTCTATGGCTACACCTTC.